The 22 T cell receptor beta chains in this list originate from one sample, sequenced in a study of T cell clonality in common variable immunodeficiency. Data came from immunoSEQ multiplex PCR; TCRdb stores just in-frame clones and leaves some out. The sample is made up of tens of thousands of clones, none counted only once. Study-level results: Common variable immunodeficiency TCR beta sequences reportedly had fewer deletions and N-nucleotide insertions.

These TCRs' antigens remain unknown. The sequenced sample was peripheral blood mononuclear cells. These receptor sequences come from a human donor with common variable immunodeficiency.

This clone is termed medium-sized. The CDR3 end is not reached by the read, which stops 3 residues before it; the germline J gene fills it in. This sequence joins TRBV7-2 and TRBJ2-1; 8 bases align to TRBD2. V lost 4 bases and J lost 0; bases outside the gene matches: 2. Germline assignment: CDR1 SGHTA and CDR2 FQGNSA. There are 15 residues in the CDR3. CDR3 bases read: TGTGCCAGCAGCTCACGGGGGGGCTCCTACAATGAG. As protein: CASSSRGGSYNE. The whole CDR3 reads CASSSRGGSYNEQFF.

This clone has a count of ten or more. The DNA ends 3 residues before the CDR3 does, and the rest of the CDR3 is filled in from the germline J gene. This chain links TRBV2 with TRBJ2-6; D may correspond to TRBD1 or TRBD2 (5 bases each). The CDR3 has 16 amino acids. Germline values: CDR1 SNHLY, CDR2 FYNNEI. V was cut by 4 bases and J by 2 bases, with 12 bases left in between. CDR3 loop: CASSVFQGAGANVLTF. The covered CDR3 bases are TGTGCCAGCAGTGTGTTTCAGGGAGCTGGGGCCAACGTC.

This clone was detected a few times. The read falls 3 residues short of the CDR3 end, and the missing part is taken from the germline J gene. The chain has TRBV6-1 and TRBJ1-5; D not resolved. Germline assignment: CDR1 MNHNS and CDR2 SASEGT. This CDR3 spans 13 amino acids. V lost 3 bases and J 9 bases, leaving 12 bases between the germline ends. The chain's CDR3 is CASSDKQYRPQHF. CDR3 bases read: TGTGCCAGCAGTGATAAACAGTATCGGCCC.

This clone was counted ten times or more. CDR3 sequence: CASSEARQVETQYF. The part of the CDR3 DNA that was read is TGTGCCAGCAGTGAAGCGAGGCAGGTAGAGACC. The V call is TRBV2, the J call TRBJ2-5; no definite D call. The read halts 3 residues ahead of the CDR3 end, with the missing end drawn from the germline J gene. Germline CDR1 SNHLY, CDR2 FYNNEI. Trimming pared 0 bases from V and 4 bases from J, leaving 9 bases between. The CDR3 runs 14 residues.

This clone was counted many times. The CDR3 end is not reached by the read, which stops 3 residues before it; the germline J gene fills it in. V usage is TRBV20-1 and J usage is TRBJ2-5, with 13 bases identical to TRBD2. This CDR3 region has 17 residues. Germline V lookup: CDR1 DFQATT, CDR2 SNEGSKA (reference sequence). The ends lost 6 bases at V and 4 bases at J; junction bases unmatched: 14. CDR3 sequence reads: CSATGTSGAGGRETQYF. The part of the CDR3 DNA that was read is TGCAGTGCAACCGGGACTAGCGGGGCCGGTGGAAGAGAGACC.

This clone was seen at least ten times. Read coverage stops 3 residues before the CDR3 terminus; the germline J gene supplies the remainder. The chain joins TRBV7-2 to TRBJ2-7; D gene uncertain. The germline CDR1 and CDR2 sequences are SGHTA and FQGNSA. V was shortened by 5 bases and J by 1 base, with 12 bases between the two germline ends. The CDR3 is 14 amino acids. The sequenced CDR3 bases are TGTGCCAGCAGCCCGCTCGCCAGGTCCTACGAG. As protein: CASSPLARSYE. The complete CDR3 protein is CASSPLARSYEQYF.

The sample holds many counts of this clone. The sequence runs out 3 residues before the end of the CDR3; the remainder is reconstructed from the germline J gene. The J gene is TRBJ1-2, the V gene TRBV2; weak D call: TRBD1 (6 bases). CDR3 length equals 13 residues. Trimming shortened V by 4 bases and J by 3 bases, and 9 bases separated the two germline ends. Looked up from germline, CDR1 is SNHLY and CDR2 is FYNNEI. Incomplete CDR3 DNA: TGTGCCAGCAGTGCCGGACAGCACTATGGC. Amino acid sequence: CASSAGQHYG. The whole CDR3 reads CASSAGQHYGYTF.

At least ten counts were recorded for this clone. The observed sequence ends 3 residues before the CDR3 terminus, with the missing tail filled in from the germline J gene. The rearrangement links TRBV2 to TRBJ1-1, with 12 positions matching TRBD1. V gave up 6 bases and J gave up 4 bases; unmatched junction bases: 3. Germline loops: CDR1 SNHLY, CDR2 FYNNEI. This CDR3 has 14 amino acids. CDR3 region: CASRGTGGVTEAFF. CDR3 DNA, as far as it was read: TGTGCCAGCAGAGGGACAGGGGGCGTCACTGAA.

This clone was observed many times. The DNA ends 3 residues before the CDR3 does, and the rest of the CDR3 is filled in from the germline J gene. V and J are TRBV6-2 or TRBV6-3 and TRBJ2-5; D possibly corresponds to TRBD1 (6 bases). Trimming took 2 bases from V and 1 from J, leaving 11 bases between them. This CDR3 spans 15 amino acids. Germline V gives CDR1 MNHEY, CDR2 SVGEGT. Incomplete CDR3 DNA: TGTGCCAGCAGTTACCCAGGGACACTCCAAGAGACC. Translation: CASSYPGTLQET. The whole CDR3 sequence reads CASSYPGTLQETQYF.

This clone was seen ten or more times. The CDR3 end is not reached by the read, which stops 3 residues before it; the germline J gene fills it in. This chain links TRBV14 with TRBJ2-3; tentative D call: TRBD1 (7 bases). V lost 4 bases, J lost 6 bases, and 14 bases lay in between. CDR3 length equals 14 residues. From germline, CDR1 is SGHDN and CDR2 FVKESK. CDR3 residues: CASSLRGVADTQYF. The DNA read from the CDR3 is TGTGCCAGCAGCCTCAGGGGGGTAGCGGATACG.

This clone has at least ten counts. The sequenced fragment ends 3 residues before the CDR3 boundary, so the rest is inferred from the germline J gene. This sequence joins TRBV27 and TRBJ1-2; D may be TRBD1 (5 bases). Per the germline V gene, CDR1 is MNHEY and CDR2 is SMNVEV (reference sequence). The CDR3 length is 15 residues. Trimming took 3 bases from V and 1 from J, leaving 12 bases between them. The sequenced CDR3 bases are TGTGCCAGCAGTTTGGGTCTGGGGGGTAACTATGGC. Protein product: CASSLGLGGNYG. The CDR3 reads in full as CASSLGLGGNYGYTF.

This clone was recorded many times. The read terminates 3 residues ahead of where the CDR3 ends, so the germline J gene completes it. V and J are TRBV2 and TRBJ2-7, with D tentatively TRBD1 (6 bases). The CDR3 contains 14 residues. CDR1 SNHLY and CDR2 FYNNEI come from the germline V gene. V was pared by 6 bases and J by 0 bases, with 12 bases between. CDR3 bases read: TGTGCCAGCAGGCTCCGGGACAACTCCTACGAG. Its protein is CASRLRDNSYE. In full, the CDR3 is CASRLRDNSYEQYF.

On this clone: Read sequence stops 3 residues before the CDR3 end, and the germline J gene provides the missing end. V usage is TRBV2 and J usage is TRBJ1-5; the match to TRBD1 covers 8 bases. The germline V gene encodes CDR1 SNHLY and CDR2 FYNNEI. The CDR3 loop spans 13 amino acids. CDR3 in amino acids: CASSTGGRKPQHF. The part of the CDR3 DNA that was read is TGTGCCAGCAGTACAGGGGGGCGGAAACCC.

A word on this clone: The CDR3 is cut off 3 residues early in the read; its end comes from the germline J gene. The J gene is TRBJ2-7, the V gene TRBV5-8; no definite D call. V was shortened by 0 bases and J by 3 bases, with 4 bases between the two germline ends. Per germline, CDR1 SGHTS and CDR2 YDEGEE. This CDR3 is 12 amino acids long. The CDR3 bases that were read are TGTGCCAGCAGCTTGGTACTCTACGAG. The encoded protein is CASSLVLYE. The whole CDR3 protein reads CASSLVLYEQYF.

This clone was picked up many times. CDR3 region: CASSRLTTSGTSGPEETQYF. The sequenced CDR3 bases are TGTGCCAGCTCACGACTCACAACGTCCGGGACTAGCGGCCCAGAAGAGACC. The chain joins TRBV18 to TRBJ2-5; 11 nucleotides match TRBD2. From the germline J gene comes the end of the CDR3, since the read stops 3 residues before it. V lost 4 bases to trimming and J lost 3 bases; unmatched junction nucleotides: 19. Germline assignment: CDR1 KGHSH and CDR2 LQKENI. The CDR3 covers 20 residues.

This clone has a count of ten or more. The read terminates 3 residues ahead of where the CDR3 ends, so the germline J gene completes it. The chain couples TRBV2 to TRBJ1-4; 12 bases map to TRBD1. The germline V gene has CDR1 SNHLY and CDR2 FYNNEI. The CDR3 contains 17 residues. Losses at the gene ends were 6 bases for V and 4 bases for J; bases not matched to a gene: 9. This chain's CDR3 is CASRPGQGAPFNEKLFF. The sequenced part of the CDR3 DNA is TGTGCCAGCAGACCGGGACAGGGGGCTCCATTTAATGAAAAA.

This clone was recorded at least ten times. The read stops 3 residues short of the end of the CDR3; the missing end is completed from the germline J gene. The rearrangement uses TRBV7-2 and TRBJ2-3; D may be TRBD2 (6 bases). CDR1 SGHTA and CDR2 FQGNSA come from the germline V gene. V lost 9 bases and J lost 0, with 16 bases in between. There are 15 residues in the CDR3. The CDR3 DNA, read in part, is TGTGCCAGTCAGCCGCGGGGTTCTAGCACAGATACG. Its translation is CASQPRGSSTDT. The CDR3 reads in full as CASQPRGSSTDTQYF.

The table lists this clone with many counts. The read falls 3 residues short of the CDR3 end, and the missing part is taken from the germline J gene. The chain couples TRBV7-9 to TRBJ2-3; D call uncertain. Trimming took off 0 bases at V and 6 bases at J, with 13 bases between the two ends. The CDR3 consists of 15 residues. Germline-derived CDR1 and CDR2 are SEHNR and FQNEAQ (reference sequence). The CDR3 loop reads CASSLAGSVLDTQYF. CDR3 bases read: TGTGCCAGCAGCTTAGCTGGCAGCGTCTTGGATACG.

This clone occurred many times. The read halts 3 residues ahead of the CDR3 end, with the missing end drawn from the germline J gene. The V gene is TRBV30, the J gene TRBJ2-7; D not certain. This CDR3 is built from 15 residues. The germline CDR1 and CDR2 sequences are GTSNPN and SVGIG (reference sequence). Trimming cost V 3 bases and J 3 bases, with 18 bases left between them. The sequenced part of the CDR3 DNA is TGTGCCTGGAGCCCTCATCCTGGCGGTGGCTACGAG. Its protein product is CAWSPHPGGGYE. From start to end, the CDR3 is CAWSPHPGGGYEQYF.

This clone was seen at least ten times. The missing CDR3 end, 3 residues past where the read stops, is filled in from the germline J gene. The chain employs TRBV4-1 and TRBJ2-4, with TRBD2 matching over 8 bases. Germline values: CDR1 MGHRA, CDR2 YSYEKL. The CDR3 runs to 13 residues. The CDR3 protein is CASSQDSSGIQYF. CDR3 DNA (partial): TGCGCCAGCAGCCAAGACTCTAGCGGGATT.

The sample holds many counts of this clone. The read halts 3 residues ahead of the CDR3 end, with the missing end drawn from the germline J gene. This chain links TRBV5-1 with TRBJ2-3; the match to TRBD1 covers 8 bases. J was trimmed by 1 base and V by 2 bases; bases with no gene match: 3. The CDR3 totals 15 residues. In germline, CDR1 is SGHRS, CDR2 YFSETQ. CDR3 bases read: TGCGCCAGCAGCTTCGGGACAGGAGGCACAGATACG. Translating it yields CASSFGTGGTDT. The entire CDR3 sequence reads CASSFGTGGTDTQYF. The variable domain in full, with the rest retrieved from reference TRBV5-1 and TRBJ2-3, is KAGVTQTPRYLIKTRGQQVTLSCSPISGHRSVSWYQQTPGQGLQFLFEYFSETQRNKGNFPGRFSGRQFSNSRSEMNVSTLELGDSALYLCASSFGTGGTDTQYFGPGTRLTVL.

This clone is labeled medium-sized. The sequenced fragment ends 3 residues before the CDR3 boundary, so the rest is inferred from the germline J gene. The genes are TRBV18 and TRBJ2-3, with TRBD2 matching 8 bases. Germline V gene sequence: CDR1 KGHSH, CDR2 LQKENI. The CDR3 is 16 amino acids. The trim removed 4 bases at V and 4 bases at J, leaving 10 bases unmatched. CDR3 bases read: TGTGCCAGCTCACAAAGCGGGGGAATTTCAGCAGATACG. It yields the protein CASSQSGGISADT. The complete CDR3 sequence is CASSQSGGISADTQYF. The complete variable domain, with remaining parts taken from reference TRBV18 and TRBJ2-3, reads NAGVMQNPRHLVRRRGQEARLRCSPMKGHSHVYWYRQLPEEGLKFMVYLQKENIIDESGMPKERFSAEFPKEGPSILRIQQVVRGDSAAYFCASSQSGGISADTQYFGPGTRLTVL.